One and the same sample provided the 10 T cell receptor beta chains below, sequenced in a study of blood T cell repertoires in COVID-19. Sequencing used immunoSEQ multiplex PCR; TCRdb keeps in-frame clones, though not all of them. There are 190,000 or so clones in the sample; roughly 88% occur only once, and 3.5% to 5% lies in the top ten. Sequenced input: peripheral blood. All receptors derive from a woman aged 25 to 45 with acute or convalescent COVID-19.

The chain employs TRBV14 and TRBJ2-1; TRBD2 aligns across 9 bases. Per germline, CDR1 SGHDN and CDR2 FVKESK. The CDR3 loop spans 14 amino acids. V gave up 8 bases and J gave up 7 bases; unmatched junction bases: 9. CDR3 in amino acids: CASSWSSGINEQFF. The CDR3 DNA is TGTGCCAGCTCTTGGTCTAGCGGGATTAATGAGCAGTTCTTC.

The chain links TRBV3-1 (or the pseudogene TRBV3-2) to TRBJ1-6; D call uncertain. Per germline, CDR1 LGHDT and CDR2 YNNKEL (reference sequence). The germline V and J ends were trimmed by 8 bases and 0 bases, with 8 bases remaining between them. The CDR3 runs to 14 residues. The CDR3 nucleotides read TGTGCCAGCCAGGAACTCTCCTATAATTCACCCCTCCACTTT. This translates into CASQELSYNSPLHF.

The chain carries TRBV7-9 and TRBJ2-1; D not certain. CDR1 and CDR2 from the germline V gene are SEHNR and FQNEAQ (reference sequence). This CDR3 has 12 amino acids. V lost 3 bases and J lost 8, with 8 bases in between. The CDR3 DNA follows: TGTGCCAGCAGCTTGTTTCAGGATGAGCAGTTCTTC. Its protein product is CASSLFQDEQFF.

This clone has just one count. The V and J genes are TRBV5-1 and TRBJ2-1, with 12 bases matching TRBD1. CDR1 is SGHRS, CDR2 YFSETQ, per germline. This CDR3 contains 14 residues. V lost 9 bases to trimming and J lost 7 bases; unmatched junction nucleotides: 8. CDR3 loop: CATRGQGASNEQFF. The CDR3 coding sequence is TGCGCCACTCGGGGACAGGGGGCCTCTAATGAGCAGTTCTTC.

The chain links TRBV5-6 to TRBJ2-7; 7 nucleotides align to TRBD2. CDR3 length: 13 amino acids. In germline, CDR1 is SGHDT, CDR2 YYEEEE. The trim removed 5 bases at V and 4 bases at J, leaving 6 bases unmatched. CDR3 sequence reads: CASRLARGYEQYF. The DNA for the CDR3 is TGTGCCAGCAGACTAGCGCGAGGTTACGAGCAGTACTTC. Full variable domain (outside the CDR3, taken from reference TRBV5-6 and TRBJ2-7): DAGVTQSPTHLIKTRGQQVTLRCSPKSGHDTVSWYQQALGQGPQFIFQYYEEEERQRGNFPDRFSGHQFPNYSSELNVNALLLGDSALYLCASRLARGYEQYFGPGTRLTVT.

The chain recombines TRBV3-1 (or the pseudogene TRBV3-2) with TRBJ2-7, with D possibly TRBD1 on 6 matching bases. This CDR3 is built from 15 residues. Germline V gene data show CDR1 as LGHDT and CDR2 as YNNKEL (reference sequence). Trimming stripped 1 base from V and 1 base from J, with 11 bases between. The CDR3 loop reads CASSQGPTGSYEQYF. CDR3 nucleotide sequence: TGTGCCAGCAGCCAAGGACCAACAGGGTCCTACGAGCAGTACTTC.

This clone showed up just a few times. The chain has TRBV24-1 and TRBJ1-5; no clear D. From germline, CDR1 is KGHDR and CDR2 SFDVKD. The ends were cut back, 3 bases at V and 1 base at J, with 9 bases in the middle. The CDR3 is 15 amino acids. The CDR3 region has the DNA TGTGCCACCAGTGATCCAAGACTCAGCAATCAGCCCCAGCATTTT. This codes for CATSDPRLSNQPQHF.

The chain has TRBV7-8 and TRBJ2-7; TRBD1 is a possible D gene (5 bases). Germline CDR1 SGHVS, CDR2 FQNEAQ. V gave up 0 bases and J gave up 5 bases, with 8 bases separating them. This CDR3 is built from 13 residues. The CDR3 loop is CASSLATRDEQYF. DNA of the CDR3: TGTGCCAGCAGCTTAGCAACCAGGGACGAGCAGTACTTC.

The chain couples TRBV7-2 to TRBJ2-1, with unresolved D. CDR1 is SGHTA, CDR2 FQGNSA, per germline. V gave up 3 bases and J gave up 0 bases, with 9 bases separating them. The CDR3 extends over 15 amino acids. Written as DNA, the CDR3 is TGTGCCAGCAGCTTTGCTACGAGCTCCTACAATGAGCAGTTCTTC. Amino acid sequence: CASSFATSSYNEQFF.

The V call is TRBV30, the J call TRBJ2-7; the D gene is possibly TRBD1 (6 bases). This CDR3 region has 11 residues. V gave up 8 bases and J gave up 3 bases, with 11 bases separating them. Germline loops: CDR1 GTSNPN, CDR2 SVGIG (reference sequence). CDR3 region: CAHGQIYEQYF. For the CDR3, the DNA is TGTGCCCACGGACAGATCTACGAGCAGTACTTC.